The 5 T cell receptor beta chains given below trace back to one sample, sequenced in a study of blood T cell repertoires in COVID-19. The protocol was immunoSEQ multiplex PCR, while the TCRdb copy is restricted to in-frame clones and leaves out a portion. The data contain 300,000 or so clones, about 90% of them singletons. Material for sequencing was PBMCs or T cells enriched from blood (not recorded which). Every receptor here comes from a woman in her forties or fifties who had been exposed to COVID-19.

In this sample, this clone turned up once. The chain combines TRBV5-8 with TRBJ1-5, with D uncertain. Per the germline V gene, CDR1 is SGHTS and CDR2 is YDEGEE. The V end lost 3 bases, the J end lost 7 bases, and 17 bases lay between the germline ends. CDR3 length: 15 residues. DNA of the CDR3: TGTGCCAGCAGCTCGCCCTCGTTGGGAGGCCAGCCCCAGCATTTT. It yields the protein CASSSPSLGGQPQHF.

V is TRBV2 and J is TRBJ2-7; D may be TRBD1 (5 bases). The V end was cut by 6 bases, the J end by 4 bases, with 16 bases between. The V gene's germline CDR1 is SNHLY and CDR2 FYNNEI. The CDR3 length is 14 residues. The CDR3 DNA reads as TGTGCCAGCAGGCGTAGACTGACAGAGTACGAGCAGTACTTC. Translated: CASRRRLTEYEQYF. Filled out from reference TRBV2 and TRBJ2-7, the complete variable domain reads EPEVTQTPSHQVTQMGQEVILRCVPISNHLYFYWYRQILGQKVEFLVSFYNNEISEKSEIFDDQFSVERPDGSNFTLKIRSTKLEDSAMYFCASRRRLTEYEQYFGPGTRLTVT.

The table lists this clone with a few counts. The CDR3 coding sequence is TGTGCCAGCAGCTTCTTGGGCTCGAGCTCCTACGAGCAGTACTTC. It codes for CASSFLGSSSYEQYF. The rearrangement uses TRBV5-6 and TRBJ2-7, with D unresolved. V was clipped by 2 bases and J by 0 bases, with 12 bases between them. Looked up from germline, CDR1 is SGHDT and CDR2 is YYEEEE. This CDR3 comprises 15 residues. The full variable domain, rest sourced from reference TRBV5-6 and TRBJ2-7, is DAGVTQSPTHLIKTRGQQVTLRCSPKSGHDTVSWYQQALGQGPQFIFQYYEEEERQRGNFPDRFSGHQFPNYSSELNVNALLLGDSALYLCASSFLGSSSYEQYFGPGTRLTVT.

This clone was observed a single time. The gene calls are TRBV29-1 and TRBJ1-1; TRBD1 aligns across 7 bases. This CDR3 spans 20 amino acids. The germline V gene has CDR1 SQVTM and CDR2 ANQGSEA. V was pared by 7 bases and J by 1 base, with 27 bases of the junction left unmatched. CDR3 nucleotides: TGCAGCGCCCTACTTTATCTGGCCCCGACAGGGCCGGGGGCGAACACTGAAGCTTTCTTT. Amino acids: CSALLYLAPTGPGANTEAFF.

J is TRBJ2-1 and V is TRBV30; no definite D call. CDR3 length: 15 residues. CDR1 is GTSNPN, CDR2 SVGIG, per germline (reference sequence). With 4 bases removed from V and 5 bases from J, the gap between germline ends came to 18 bases. The CDR3 region has the DNA TGTGCCTGGACCCCCTCCTCAAACCCTAACAATGAGCAGTTCTTC. It yields the protein CAWTPSSNPNNEQFF.